This TCR beta chain was observed in a study of blood T cell repertoires in COVID-19. Overall study: Both acute and convalescent COVID-19 samples were obtained from the United States, Italy and Spain. PBMCs, B-cell-depleted T cells, or T cells provided the cDNA or gDNA that made up the material.

Details on this clone: Other DNA sequences in this sample translate to the same CDR3.

The CDR3 spans 13 residues. V gave up 0 bases and J gave up 4 bases, with 7 bases separating them. Germline-derived CDR1 and CDR2 are SGHRS and YFSETQ. Clones were sequenced by immunoSEQ multiplex PCR, and TCRdb holds only the in-frame ones, with some missing. This table has 170,000 or so clones, approximately 88% appearing once. This receptor was taken from a woman aged 55-75 years with acute or convalescent COVID-19. The sample consisted of peripheral blood. The chain employs TRBV5-1 and TRBJ2-5; D not resolved. CDR3 sequence: CASSLAGGETQYF. The CDR3 nucleotides are TGCGCCAGCAGCTTGGCGGGTGGAGAGACCCAGTACTTC.